A single sample is the source of the 9 T cell receptor beta chains below, sequenced in a study of cytotoxic CD8 clonotypes in ibrutinib-treated CLL. Profiled with immunoSEQ multiplex PCR; TCRdb holds only in-frame clones, not every one. The sample shows fewer than 100,000 clones, about 86% of them seen only once. The sample consisted of PBMCs, taken before ibrutinib treatment. These receptors came from a human donor with chronic lymphocytic leukemia.

The J gene is TRBJ2-1, the V gene TRBV29-1, with D maybe TRBD2 (5 bases). The germline CDR1 and CDR2 sequences are SQVTM and ANQGSEA. Trimming took off 3 bases at V and 7 bases at J, with 7 bases between the two ends. This CDR3 comprises 11 residues. The CDR3 region is CSVETTNEQFF. The DNA for the CDR3 is TGCAGCGTTGAGACTACTAATGAGCAGTTCTTC.

This clone was observed once. J is TRBJ2-5 and V is TRBV5-4, with TRBD2 matching 9 bases. J gave up 7 bases and V 3 bases, and 10 bases lay outside the gene matches. Germline CDR1 and CDR2: SGHNT and YYREEE (reference sequence). The CDR3 sequence is 15 residues long. CDR3 nucleotide sequence: TGTGCCAGCAGCTCGGGACTAGCCGACTCGGGGACCCAGTACTTC. This codes for CASSSGLADSGTQYF.

The V and J genes are TRBV2 and TRBJ2-4; D is possibly TRBD2 (7 bases). V lost 5 bases to trimming and J lost 2 bases, with 13 bases between them. CDR1 is SNHLY, CDR2 FYNNEI, per germline. The CDR3 length is 15 residues. The CDR3 here is CASSPRGATKNIQYF. The CDR3 DNA follows: TGTGCCAGCAGTCCCCGGGGGGCTACCAAAAACATTCAGTACTTC.

The chain links TRBV19 to TRBJ2-7; TRBD1 matches at 9 bases. CDR1 and CDR2 (germline): LNHDA, SQIVND (reference sequence). V shed 4 bases, J shed 0 bases, and the junction held 7 bases outside the gene matches. This CDR3 region has 16 residues. Here the CDR3 DNA reads TGTGCCAGTAGTACGCGGGGACAGGGAAACTCCTACGAGCAGTACTTC. Amino acids: CASSTRGQGNSYEQYF.

The V and J genes are TRBV27 and TRBJ2-7, with 8 bases matching TRBD1. CDR1 MNHEY and CDR2 SMNVEV come from the germline V gene (reference sequence). This CDR3 has 15 amino acids. J gave up 4 bases and V 6 bases, and 11 bases lay outside the gene matches. CDR3 nucleotide sequence: TGTGCCAGCAGGACCCAACGGACAGGGTTTTACGAGCAGTACTTC. Translating it yields CASRTQRTGFYEQYF.

The chain recombines TRBV28 with TRBJ1-1; unclear D gene. CDR1 is MDHEN, CDR2 SYDVKM, per germline. CDR3 length: 13 amino acids. Deletions cut 2 bases from V and 0 bases from J, with 4 bases between. CDR3 amino acids: CASSLQMNTEAFF. The CDR3, as DNA: TGTGCCAGCAGTTTACAGATGAACACTGAAGCTTTCTTT.

V is TRBV14 and J is TRBJ2-1; TRBD1 aligns across 9 bases. This CDR3 is built from 14 residues. V was pared by 4 bases and J by 6 bases, with 4 bases of the junction left unmatched. Germline CDR1 and CDR2: SGHDN and FVKESK. CDR3: CASSPGTGTNEQFF. The DNA for the CDR3 is TGTGCCAGCAGCCCCGGGACAGGGACCAATGAGCAGTTCTTC.

The chain is built from TRBV19 and TRBJ1-5; the D is unclear. Trimming took 2 bases from V and 3 from J, leaving 5 bases between them. The CDR3 totals 13 residues. Germline loops: CDR1 LNHDA, CDR2 SQIVND (reference sequence). This CDR3 reads CASSISFNQPQHF. Here the CDR3 DNA reads TGTGCCAGTAGTATATCGTTCAATCAGCCCCAGCATTTT.

This chain links TRBV6-1 with TRBJ2-5, with TRBD1 matching over 10 bases. Germline V gene data show CDR1 as MNHNS and CDR2 as SASEGT. With V trimmed by 3 bases and J by 5 bases, 6 bases remained unmatched. The CDR3 loop spans 15 amino acids. The CDR3 region is CASSDGTGDWETQYF. The CDR3, as DNA: TGTGCCAGCAGTGACGGGACAGGGGATTGGGAGACCCAGTACTTC.